This TCR beta chain was identified during a study of early T cells in non-severe SARS-CoV-2 infection. Deletions cut 5 bases from V and 1 base from J, with 8 bases between. This CDR3 contains 13 residues. In germline, CDR1 is MNHEY, CDR2 SMNVEV (reference sequence). TCRdb reprocessed the 5' RACE reads via MiXCR and lists one record per CDR3 protein. The table shows 75,000 to 100,000 distinct CDR3 sequences, with more than 13% occurring only once. This sequence originates from an adult who was a healthcare worker with PCR-confirmed SARS-CoV-2 infection or an uninfected control (not recorded which). Material for sequencing was whole blood. The chain employs TRBV27 and TRBJ1-1; perhaps TRBD1 as D (6 bases). This chain's CDR3 is CASSVGQNTEAFF. DNA for the CDR3: TGTGCCAGCAGTGTGGGACAGAACACTGAAGCTTTCTTT.